This T cell receptor beta chain is from a study of shared T cell receptors in the human thymus. CDR1 is SGHNT and CDR2 is YENEEA in the germline V gene. The V and J ends lost 1 base and 2 bases, in that order; junction bases with no gene match: 3. This CDR3 has 15 amino acids. The protocol was immunoSEQ multiplex PCR, while the TCRdb copy is restricted to in-frame clones and leaves out a portion. Here the sample spans some 720,000 clones, 70% to 90% being singletons. The data also belong to a second study, concerning human thymus T cells. That paper adds: Donor material was obtained from healthy Finnish infants undergoing corrective surgery for congenital heart defects. Thymic samples were excised during corrective heart operations.

Sample: thymocytes. The rearrangement links TRBV11-3 to TRBJ2-7; 9 bases are a match to TRBD2. The TCR sequence derives from a boy under three years old with a congenital heart defect. CDR3 coding DNA: TGTGCCAGCAGCTTAGCCGGGACTAGCACCTACGAGCAGTACTTC. Its protein product is CASSLAGTSTYEQYF. The whole variable domain, filled in from reference TRBV11-3 and TRBJ2-7, reads EAGVVQSPRYKIIEKKQPVAFWCNPISGHNTLYWYLQNLGQGPELLIRYENEEAVDDSQLPKDRFSAERLKGVDSTLKIQPAELGDSAVYLCASSLAGTSTYEQYFGPGTRLTVT.